This is a list of T cell receptor beta chains from one sample in a study of OX40 agonist ivuxolimab in advanced cancers. Method: immunoSEQ multiplex PCR; TCRdb's copy keeps in-frame clones and lacks some. The profile shows tens of thousands of clones, around 90% of them singletons. Sequences were derived from CD4+ or CD8+ T cells sorted from blood, sampled in a trial of the OX40 agonist ivuxolimab. The receptors come from an adult with an advanced solid tumor such as melanoma, head and neck, liver or kidney cancer. Each CDR3 is given with its conserved first and last residue. D genes are given only for firm matches. Size values are once, few and many counts, or a class for expanded clones, and some rows have none.

CDR3 protein	CDR3 DNA	J gene	D gene	clone size	V gene
CASSQDLAAYNEQFF	TGTGCCAGCAGCCAAGATCTAGCGGCCTACAATGAGCAGTTCTTC	TRBJ2-1	TRBD2	-	TRBV4-2
CASSPRLAGTGELFF	TGTGCCAGCAGTCCCCGGCTAGCGGGAACCGGGGAGCTGTTTTTT	TRBJ2-2	TRBD2	-	TRBV6-6
CASSGGASGSYEQYF	TGTGCCAGCAGTGGTGGGGCTAGCGGGAGTTACGAGCAGTACTTC	TRBJ2-7	TRBD2	-	TRBV25-1
CASSLRRLDAKNIQYF	TGTGCCAGCAGCTTAAGGAGATTAGATGCCAAAAACATTCAGTACTTC	TRBJ2-4	-	-	TRBV7-3
CASSFRTSGYEQYF	TGTGCCAGCAGTTTCAGGACTAGCGGCTACGAGCAGTACTTC	TRBJ2-7	TRBD2	once	TRBV27
CASSSTSVLDTQYF	TGTGCCAGCAGCTCTACTAGCGTACTGGATACGCAGTATTTT	TRBJ2-3	TRBD2	-	TRBV7-2
CAWTYPPGRYEAFF	TGTGCCTGGACTTACCCGCCGGGCCGATATGAAGCTTTCTTT	TRBJ1-1	-	-	TRBV30
CASSQQGNYGYTF	TGTGCCAGCAGTCAACAGGGGAACTATGGCTACACCTTC	TRBJ1-2	TRBD1	-	TRBV2
CASNNHGDNEQFF	TGTGCCAGCAACAATCACGGGGACAATGAGCAGTTCTTC	TRBJ2-1	-	-	TRBV11-2
CASSSRTEMNTEAFF	TGTGCCAGCAGCTCTAGGACCGAGATGAACACTGAAGCTTTCTTT	TRBJ1-1	-	-	TRBV7-6
CASSALDREYQPQHF	TGTGCCAGCAGTGCCCTTGACAGGGAATATCAGCCCCAGCATTTT	TRBJ1-5	TRBD1	-	TRBV28
CASSLKVGHNGLQETQYF	TGTGCCAGCAGCTTAAAGGTGGGACACAATGGCCTCCAAGAGACCCAGTACTTC	TRBJ2-5	-	-	TRBV11-3
CASSPGSSYNEQFF	TGTGCCAGCAGCCCCGGGAGCTCCTACAATGAGCAGTTCTTC	TRBJ2-1	-	-	TRBV11-2
CASSPTRDRASNQPQHF	TGTGCCAGTAGCCCAACACGTGACAGGGCTAGCAATCAGCCCCAGCATTTT	TRBJ1-5	TRBD1	-	TRBV19
CASSLDSGQPQHF	TGTGCCAGCAGCTTAGACTCGGGACAGCCCCAGCATTTT	TRBJ1-5	-	-	TRBV7-8
CASRGDSLRKTQYF	TGTGCCAGCAGGGGGGACAGCCTCAGAAAAACGCAGTATTTT	TRBJ2-3	TRBD1	-	TRBV6-5
CASSVPGLEGGHTQYF	TGCGCCAGCAGTGTGCCGGGACTAGAAGGCGGGCATACGCAGTATTTT	TRBJ2-3	TRBD2	once	TRBV10-2
CASSPLLGPYNEQFF	TGTGCCAGCTCACCACTGCTGGGGCCCTACAATGAGCAGTTCTTC	TRBJ2-1	-	-	TRBV18